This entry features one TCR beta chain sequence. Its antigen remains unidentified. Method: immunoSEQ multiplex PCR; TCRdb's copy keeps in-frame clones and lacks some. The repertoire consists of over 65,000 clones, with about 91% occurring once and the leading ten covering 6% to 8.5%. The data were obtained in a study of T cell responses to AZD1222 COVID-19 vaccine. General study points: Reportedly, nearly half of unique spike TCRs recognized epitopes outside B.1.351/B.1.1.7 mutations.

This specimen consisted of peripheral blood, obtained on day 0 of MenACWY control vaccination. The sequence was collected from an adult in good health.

CDR3 region: CASSHLQGSSGNTIYF. CDR3 in DNA: TGTGCCAGCAGCCATCTTCAGGGGAGCTCTGGAAACACCATATATTTT. V usage is TRBV3-1 (or the pseudogene TRBV3-2) and J usage is TRBJ1-3, with D tentatively TRBD1 (6 bases). The germline CDR1 and CDR2 sequences are LGHDT and YNNKEL (reference sequence). V was cut by 3 bases and J by 0 bases, with 12 bases left in between. CDR3 length: 16 amino acids.